This T cell receptor (beta chain) was sequenced during a study of shared clonotypes between healthy human individuals. Study results and caveats: Shared clonotypes: 4.5% to 5% naive CD4, approximately 3.4% naive CD8, roughly 2.2% memory CD4, 0.4% to 0.45% memory CD8.

As for this clone: Its antigen is unidentified.

CD45RO negativity and positive selection for CCR7 defined naive CD8 cells, a population that excluded terminally differentiated effector memory CD45RA+ cells. TCRdb's table, derived via immunoSEQ multiplex PCR, lists solely in-frame clones and lacks some. The data contain 1.5 million to 2.5 million clones, about 95% of them singletons. Germline lookup yields CDR1 MNHEY and CDR2 SVGAGI. Deletions cut 4 bases from V and 3 bases from J, with 13 bases between. The CDR3 has 14 amino acids. The sequence derives from a man younger than 35 in good health. The chain employs TRBV6-5 and TRBJ2-7; a weak D match, TRBD2 (7 bases). Sequenced input: naive CD8+ T cells sorted from blood. The CDR3 DNA sequence: TGTGCCAGCAGTTCTAGCGGAGGGGGCTACGAGCAGTACTTC. Protein sequence: CASSSSGGGYEQYF.